This is a list of T cell receptor beta chains from one sample in a study of control samples from healthy donors and cancer patients. The data were produced by immunoSEQ multiplex PCR, yet TCRdb's version contains in-frame clones alone and is incomplete. This sample has roughly 150,000 clones, with 90% to 95% found just once. The sample taken for sequencing was blood. The receptor set was obtained from a man aged 18 to 30 in good health. Both conserved end residues are part of each CDR3. A D gene is named only where the DNA matches it firmly. Clone size appears in some rows only: once, few, many, or a class for an expanded clone.

j_gene: TRBJ2-6; v_gene: TRBV4-3; abundance: few; d_gene: TRBD1; CDR3nt: TGCGCCAGCAGCCAAGCCAGACAGGGTTACTCTGGGGCCAACGTCCTGACTTTC; CDR3aa: CASSQARQGYSGANVLTF
j_gene: TRBJ2-7; v_gene: TRBV5-5; abundance: NA; d_gene: NA; CDR3nt: TGTGCCAGCAGCTTGAGTCCGGGTCGGGGCTCCTACGAGCAGTACTTC; CDR3aa: CASSLSPGRGSYEQYF
j_gene: TRBJ1-4; v_gene: TRBV10-3; abundance: NA; d_gene: NA; CDR3nt: TGTGCCACTAGGGGAGGGGGGAGTGGTGAAAAACTGTTTTTT; CDR3aa: CATRGGGSGEKLFF
j_gene: TRBJ2-7; v_gene: TRBV18; abundance: NA; d_gene: NA; CDR3nt: TGTGCCAGCTCGTCCGCGCCGGGGCGCGAGCAGTACTTC; CDR3aa: CASSSAPGREQYF
j_gene: TRBJ1-1; v_gene: TRBV5-1; abundance: NA; d_gene: TRBD1; CDR3nt: TGCGCCAGCAGCTTCCGGACAGGCCTGAACACTGAAGCTTTCTTT; CDR3aa: CASSFRTGLNTEAFF
j_gene: TRBJ2-7; v_gene: TRBV7-2; abundance: NA; d_gene: TRBD1; CDR3nt: TGTGCCAGCAGCCTGGGACAGGGGGCGCCAAAAGAGCAGTACTTC; CDR3aa: CASSLGQGAPKEQYF
j_gene: TRBJ1-2; v_gene: TRBV2; abundance: once; d_gene: NA; CDR3nt: TGTGCCAGCAGTTTAGGGCAGGGTGGAGGCTACACCTTC; CDR3aa: CASSLGQGGGYTF
j_gene: TRBJ1-1; v_gene: TRBV7-9; abundance: NA; d_gene: NA; CDR3nt: TGTGCCAGCAGTTCACTCCGGGGAATGAACACTGAAGCTTTCTTT; CDR3aa: CASSSLRGMNTEAFF
j_gene: TRBJ1-2; v_gene: TRBV19; abundance: NA; d_gene: NA; CDR3nt: TGTGCCAGTAGTATCCGGGCAGGGTATGGCTACACCTTC; CDR3aa: CASSIRAGYGYTF
j_gene: TRBJ1-2; v_gene: TRBV9; abundance: NA; d_gene: NA; CDR3nt: TGTGCCAGCAGCGTGGGCTCGGGGGGTGTTGGGGATGGCTACACCTTC; CDR3aa: CASSVGSGGVGDGYTF
j_gene: TRBJ2-7; v_gene: TRBV12-3/TRBV12-4; abundance: NA; d_gene: NA; CDR3nt: TGTGCCAGCAGTTTTGGGAGCTCCTACGAGCAGTACTTC; CDR3aa: CASSFGSSYEQYF
j_gene: TRBJ2-1; v_gene: TRBV4-2; abundance: NA; d_gene: TRBD2; CDR3nt: TGTGCCAGCAGCCAACTAGCGGGGTACAATGAGCAGTTCTTC; CDR3aa: CASSQLAGYNEQFF
j_gene: TRBJ1-4; v_gene: TRBV9; abundance: NA; d_gene: TRBD1; CDR3nt: TGTGCCAGCAGTATGACCGGGACAGGGAATGAAAAACTGTTTTTT; CDR3aa: CASSMTGTGNEKLFF
j_gene: TRBJ1-2; v_gene: TRBV7-9; abundance: few; d_gene: NA; CDR3nt: TGTGCCAGCAGCTTGCCGGACTATGGCTACACCTTC; CDR3aa: CASSLPDYGYTF
j_gene: TRBJ2-5; v_gene: TRBV30; abundance: NA; d_gene: NA; CDR3nt: TGTGCCTTTAGACTAATTGAAGAGACCCAGTACTTC; CDR3aa: CAFRLIEETQYF
j_gene: TRBJ1-5; v_gene: TRBV6-5; abundance: NA; d_gene: TRBD1; CDR3nt: TGTGCCAGCACAATTGACAGGGGGGCTCAGCCCCAGCATTTT; CDR3aa: CASTIDRGAQPQHF
j_gene: TRBJ2-2; v_gene: TRBV5-1; abundance: NA; d_gene: NA; CDR3nt: TGCGCCAGCAGCTTCACGGCCGGGGAGCTGTTTTTT; CDR3aa: CASSFTAGELFF
j_gene: TRBJ2-3; v_gene: TRBV27; abundance: NA; d_gene: TRBD1; CDR3nt: TGTGCCAGCAGCCCCGCCCGGGACAGGGAGGCAAATACGCAGTATTTT; CDR3aa: CASSPARDREANTQYF
j_gene: TRBJ1-5; v_gene: TRBV24-1; abundance: NA; d_gene: NA; CDR3nt: TGTGCCGCTGGTCGGGCGGATAGCAATCAGCCCCAGCATTTT; CDR3aa: CAAGRADSNQPQHF
j_gene: TRBJ2-3; v_gene: TRBV11-2; abundance: once; d_gene: NA; CDR3nt: TGTGCCAGCAGCTTAGAGCTTAGCACAGATACGCAGTATTTT; CDR3aa: CASSLELSTDTQYF